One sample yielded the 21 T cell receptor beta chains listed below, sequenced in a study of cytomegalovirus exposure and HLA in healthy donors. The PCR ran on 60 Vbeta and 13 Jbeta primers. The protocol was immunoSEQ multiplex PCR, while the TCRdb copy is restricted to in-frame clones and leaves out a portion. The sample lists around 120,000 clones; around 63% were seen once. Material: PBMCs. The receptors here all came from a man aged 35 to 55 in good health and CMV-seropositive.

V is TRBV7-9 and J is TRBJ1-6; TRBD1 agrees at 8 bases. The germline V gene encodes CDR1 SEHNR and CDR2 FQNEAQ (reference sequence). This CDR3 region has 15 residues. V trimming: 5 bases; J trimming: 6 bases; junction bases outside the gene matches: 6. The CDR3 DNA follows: TGTGCCAGCAGCCTTCGGACAGGGTCTAATTCACCCCTCCACTTT. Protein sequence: CASSLRTGSNSPLHF.

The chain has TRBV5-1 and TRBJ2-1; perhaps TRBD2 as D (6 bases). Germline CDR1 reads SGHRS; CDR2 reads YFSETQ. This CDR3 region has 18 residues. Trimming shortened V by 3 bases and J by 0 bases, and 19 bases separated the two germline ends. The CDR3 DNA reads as TGCGCCAGCAGCTCGCGAGTCGGCGGGACCGACTCCTACAATGAGCAGTTCTTC. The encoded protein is CASSSRVGGTDSYNEQFF.

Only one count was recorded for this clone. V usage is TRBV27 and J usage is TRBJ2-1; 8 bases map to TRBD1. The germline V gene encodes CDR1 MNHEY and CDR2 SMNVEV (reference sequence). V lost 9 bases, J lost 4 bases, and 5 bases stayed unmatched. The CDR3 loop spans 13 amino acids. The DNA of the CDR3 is TGTGCCAGTAACAGGGGGGTTTACAATGAGCAGTTCTTC. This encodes CASNRGVYNEQFF.

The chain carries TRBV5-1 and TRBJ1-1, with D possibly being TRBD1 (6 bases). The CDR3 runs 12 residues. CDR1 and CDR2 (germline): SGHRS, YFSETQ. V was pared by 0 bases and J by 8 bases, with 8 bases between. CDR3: CASSLAGQEAFF. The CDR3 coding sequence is TGCGCCAGCAGCTTGGCCGGACAGGAAGCTTTCTTT.

The CDR3 DNA reads as TGTGCCAGCAGCTTAAGGTTGCAGGGTGCTCAGCCCCAGCATTTT. Its protein product is CASSLRLQGAQPQHF. The chain uses TRBV7-2 and TRBJ1-5, with D perhaps matching TRBD1 (5 bases). This CDR3 has 15 residues. Trimming cost V 2 bases and J 6 bases, with 14 bases left between them. The germline CDR1 and CDR2 sequences are SGHTA and FQGNSA.

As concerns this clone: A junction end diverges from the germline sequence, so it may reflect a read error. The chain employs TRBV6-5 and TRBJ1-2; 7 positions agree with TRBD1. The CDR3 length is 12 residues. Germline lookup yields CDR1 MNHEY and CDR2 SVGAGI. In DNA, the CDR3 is TGTGCCAGCAGTCGACAGGGCTATGGTTACACCTTC. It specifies CASSRQGYGYTF.

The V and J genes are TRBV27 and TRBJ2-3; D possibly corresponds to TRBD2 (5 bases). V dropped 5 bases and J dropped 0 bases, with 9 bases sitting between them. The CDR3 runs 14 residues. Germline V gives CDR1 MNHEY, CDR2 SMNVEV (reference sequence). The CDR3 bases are TGTGCCAGCAGTGACTACTACAGCACAGATACGCAGTATTTT. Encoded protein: CASSDYYSTDTQYF.

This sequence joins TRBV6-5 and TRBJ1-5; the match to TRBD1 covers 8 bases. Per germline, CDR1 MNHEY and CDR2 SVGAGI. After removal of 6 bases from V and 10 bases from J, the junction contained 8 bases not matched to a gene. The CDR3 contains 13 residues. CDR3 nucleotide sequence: TGTGCCAGCAGGAGTCCAGGGGGCGGCCCCCAGCATTTT. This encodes CASRSPGGGPQHF.

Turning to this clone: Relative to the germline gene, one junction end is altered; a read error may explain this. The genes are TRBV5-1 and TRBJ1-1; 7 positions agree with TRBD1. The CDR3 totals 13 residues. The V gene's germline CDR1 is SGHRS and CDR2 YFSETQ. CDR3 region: CASSLRAGTETLF. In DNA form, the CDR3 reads TGCGCCAGCAGCCTCCGGGCCGGGACAGAGACCCTCTTT.

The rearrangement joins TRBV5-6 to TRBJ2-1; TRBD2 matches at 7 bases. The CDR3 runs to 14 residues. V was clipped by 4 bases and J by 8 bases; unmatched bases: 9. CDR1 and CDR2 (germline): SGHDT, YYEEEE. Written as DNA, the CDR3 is TGTGCCAGCAGCCCATTGGGCGGGAGCGATGAGCAGTTCTTC. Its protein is CASSPLGGSDEQFF.

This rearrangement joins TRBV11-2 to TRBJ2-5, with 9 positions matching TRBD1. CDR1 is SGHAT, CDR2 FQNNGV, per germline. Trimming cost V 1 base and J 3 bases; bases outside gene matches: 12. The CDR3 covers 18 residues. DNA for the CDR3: TGTGCCAGCAGCTTAGGTGGGACAGGGCGTATCTCTAAAGAGACCCAGTACTTC. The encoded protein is CASSLGGTGRISKETQYF.

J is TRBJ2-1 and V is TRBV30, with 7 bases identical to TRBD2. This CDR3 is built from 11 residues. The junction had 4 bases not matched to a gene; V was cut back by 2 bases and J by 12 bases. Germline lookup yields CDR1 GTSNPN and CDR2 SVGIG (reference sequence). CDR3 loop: CAWSRTRWQFF. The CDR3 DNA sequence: TGTGCCTGGAGTCGGACTAGATGGCAGTTCTTC.

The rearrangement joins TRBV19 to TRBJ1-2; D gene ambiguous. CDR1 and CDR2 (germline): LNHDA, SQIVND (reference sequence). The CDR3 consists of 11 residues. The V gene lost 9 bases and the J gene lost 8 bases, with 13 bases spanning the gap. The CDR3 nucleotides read TGTGCCAGAGCGAGGGTGAAGGGCTACACCTTC. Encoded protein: CARARVKGYTF. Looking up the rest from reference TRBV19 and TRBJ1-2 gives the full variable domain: DGGITQSPKYLFRKEGQNVTLSCEQNLNHDAMYWYRQDPGQGLRLIYYSQIVNDFQKGDIAEGYSVSREKKESFPLTVTSAQKNPTAFYLCARARVKGYTFGSGTRLTVV.

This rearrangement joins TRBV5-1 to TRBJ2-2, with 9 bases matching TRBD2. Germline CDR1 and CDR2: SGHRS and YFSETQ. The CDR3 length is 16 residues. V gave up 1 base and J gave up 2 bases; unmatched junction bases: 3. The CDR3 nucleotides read TGCGCCAGCAGCTTGTGGCTAGCGGGAAACACCGGGGAGCTGTTTTTT. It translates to CASSLWLAGNTGELFF.

This CDR3 is CASSMGTGDYNSPLHF. The CDR3 DNA is TGTGCCAGTAGTATGGGGACAGGGGACTATAATTCACCCCTCCACTTT. The rearrangement links TRBV19 to TRBJ1-6, with 10 bases identical to TRBD1. V dropped 3 bases and J dropped 3; count of bases not matched to a gene: 2. Germline V gives CDR1 LNHDA, CDR2 SQIVND (reference sequence). The CDR3 consists of 16 residues.

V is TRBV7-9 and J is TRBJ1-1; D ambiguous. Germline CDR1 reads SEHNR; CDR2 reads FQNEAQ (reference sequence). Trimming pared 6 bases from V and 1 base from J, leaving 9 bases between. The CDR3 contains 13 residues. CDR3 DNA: TGTGCCAGCAGAGACGACAAGAACACTGAAGCTTTCTTT. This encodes CASRDDKNTEAFF.

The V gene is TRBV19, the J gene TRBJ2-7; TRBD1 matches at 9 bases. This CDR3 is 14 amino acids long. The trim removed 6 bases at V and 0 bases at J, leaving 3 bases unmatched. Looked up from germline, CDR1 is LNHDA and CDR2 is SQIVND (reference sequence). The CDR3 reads CASRDRGGSYEQYF. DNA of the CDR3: TGTGCCAGTAGGGACAGGGGTGGCTCCTACGAGCAGTACTTC.

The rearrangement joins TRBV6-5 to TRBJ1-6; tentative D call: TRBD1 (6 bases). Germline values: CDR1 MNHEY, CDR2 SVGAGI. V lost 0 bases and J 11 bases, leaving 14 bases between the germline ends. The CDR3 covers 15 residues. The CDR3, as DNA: TGTGCCAGCAGTTACTCGAACCAGGGGCAGACACCCCTCCACTTT. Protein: CASSYSNQGQTPLHF.

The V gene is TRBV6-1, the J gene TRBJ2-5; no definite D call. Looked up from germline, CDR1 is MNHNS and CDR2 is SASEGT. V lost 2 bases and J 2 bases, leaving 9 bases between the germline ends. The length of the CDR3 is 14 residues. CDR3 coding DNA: TGTGCCAGCAGTGAACTTTGGCAGCAAGAGACCCAGTACTTC. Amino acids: CASSELWQQETQYF.

CDR3 DNA: TGTGCCTGGAGAAGTGCGGGAGGAGCAGATACGCAGTATTTT. Protein sequence: CAWRSAGGADTQYF. The rearrangement uses TRBV30 and TRBJ2-3; 8 nucleotides line up with TRBD2. The CDR3 is 14 residues long. The germline V gene encodes CDR1 GTSNPN and CDR2 SVGIG (reference sequence). With V trimmed by 3 bases and J by 4 bases, 6 bases remained unmatched.

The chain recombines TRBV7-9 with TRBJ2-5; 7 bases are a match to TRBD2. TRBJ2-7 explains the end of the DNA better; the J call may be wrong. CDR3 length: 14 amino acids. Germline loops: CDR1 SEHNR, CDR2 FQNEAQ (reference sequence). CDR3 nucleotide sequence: TGTGCCAGCAGCTCTCGGACTAGGTCCTACGAGCAGTACTTC. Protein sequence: CASSSRTRSYEQYF.